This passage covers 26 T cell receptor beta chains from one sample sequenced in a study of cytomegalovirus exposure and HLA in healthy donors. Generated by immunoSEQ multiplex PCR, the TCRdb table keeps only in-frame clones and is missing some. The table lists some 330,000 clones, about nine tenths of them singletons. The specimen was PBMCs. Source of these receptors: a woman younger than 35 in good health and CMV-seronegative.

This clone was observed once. The CDR3 bases are TGTGCCAGCAGCTTAATCCCGGTCGGCCGGGACTCCCCATTGGAGCAGTTCTTC. Translation gives CASSLIPVGRDSPLEQFF. This sequence joins TRBV7-3 and TRBJ2-1; D is perhaps TRBD2 (6 bases). V dropped 1 base and J dropped 10 bases, with 26 bases sitting between them. The CDR3 covers 18 residues. Germline CDR1 SGHTA, CDR2 FQGTGA.

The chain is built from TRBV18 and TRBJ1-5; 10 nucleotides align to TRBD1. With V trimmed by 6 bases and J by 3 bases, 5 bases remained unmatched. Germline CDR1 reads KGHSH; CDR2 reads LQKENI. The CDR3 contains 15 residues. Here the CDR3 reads CASSPGTGVNQPQHF. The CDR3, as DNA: TGTGCCAGCTCTCCCGGGACAGGGGTCAATCAGCCCCAGCATTTT.

CDR3 nucleotide sequence: TGTGCCAGCAGCCCCAACGGACTAGCGGATCCCTACGAGCAGTACTTC. As protein: CASSPNGLADPYEQYF. The chain employs TRBV11-3 and TRBJ2-7; TRBD2 aligns across 10 bases. This CDR3 comprises 16 residues. Germline CDR1 reads SGHNT; CDR2 reads YENEEA. Trimming at V came to 5 bases and at J to 2 bases, leaving 9 bases not matched to a gene.

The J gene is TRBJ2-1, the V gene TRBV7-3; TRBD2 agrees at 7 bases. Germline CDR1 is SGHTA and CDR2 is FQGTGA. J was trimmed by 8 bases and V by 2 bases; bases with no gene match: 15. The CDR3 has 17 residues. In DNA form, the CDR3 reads TGTGCCAGCAGCTTATTCCCCGATACTAGCGTCACGTATGAGCAGTTCTTC. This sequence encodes CASSLFPDTSVTYEQFF.

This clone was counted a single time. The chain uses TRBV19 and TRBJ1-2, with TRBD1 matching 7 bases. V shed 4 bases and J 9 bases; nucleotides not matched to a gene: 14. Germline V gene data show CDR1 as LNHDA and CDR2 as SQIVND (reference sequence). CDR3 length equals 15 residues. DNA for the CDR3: TGTGCCAGTAGTACCCGGGACGTCTACAGGGGACGCTACACCTTC. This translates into CASSTRDVYRGRYTF.

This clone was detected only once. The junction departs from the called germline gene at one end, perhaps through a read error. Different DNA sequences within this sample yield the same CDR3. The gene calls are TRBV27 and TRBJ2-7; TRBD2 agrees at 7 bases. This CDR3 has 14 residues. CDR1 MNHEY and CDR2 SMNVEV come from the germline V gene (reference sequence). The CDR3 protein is CASSLSRGAYEQYF. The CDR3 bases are TGTGCCAGCAGCTTATCTCGGGGGGCCTACGAGCAGTACTTC.

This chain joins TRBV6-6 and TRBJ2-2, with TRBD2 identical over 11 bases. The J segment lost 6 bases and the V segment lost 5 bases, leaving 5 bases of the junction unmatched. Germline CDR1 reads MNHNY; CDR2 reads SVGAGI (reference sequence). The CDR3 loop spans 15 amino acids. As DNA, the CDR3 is TGTGCCAGCAGTCCGGGACTAGCGGTTCCCGGGGAGCTGTTTTTT. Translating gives CASSPGLAVPGELFF.

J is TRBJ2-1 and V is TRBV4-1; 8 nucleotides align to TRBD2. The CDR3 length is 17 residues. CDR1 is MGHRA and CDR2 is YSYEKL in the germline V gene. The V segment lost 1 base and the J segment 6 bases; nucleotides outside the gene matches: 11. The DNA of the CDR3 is TGCGCCAGCAGCCAAGTGGACGGGAGGGCTTCACTCAATGAGCAGTTCTTC. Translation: CASSQVDGRASLNEQFF.

The CDR3 sequence is CASSTGQGLFYEQYF. CDR3 bases: TGTGCCAGTAGTACAGGCCAGGGCCTATTCTACGAGCAGTACTTC. The rearrangement links TRBV19 to TRBJ2-7; the D gene is possibly TRBD1 (5 bases). There are 15 residues in the CDR3. Trimming stripped 4 bases from V and 3 bases from J, with 16 bases between. Germline V gene lookup returns CDR1 LNHDA and CDR2 SQIVND (reference sequence).

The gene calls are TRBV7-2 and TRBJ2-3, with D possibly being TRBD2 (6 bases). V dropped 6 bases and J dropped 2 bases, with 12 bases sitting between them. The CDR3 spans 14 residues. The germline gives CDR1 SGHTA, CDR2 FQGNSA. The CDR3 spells CASREAGPTDTQYF. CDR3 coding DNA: TGTGCCAGCAGGGAGGCGGGGCCCACAGATACGCAGTATTTT. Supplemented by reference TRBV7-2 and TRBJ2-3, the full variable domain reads GAGVSQSPSNKVTEKGKDVELRCDPISGHTALYWYRQSLGQGLEFLIYFQGNSAPDKSGLPSDRFSAERTGGSVSTLTIQRTQQEDSAVYLCASREAGPTDTQYFGPGTRLTVL.

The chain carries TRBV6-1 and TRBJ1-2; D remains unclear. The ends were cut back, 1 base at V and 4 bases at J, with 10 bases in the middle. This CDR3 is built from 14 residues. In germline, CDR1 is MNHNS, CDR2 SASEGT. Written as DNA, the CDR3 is TGTGCCAGCAGTGAAGATGCTACAGTCTATGGCTACACCTTC. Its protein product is CASSEDATVYGYTF.

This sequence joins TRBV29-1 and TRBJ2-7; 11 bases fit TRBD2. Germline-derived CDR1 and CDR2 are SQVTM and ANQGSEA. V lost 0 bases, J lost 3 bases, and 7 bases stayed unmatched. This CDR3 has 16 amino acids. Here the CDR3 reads CSVEDELAGESYEQYF. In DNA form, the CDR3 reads TGCAGCGTTGAAGATGAACTAGCGGGAGAAAGCTACGAGCAGTACTTC.

CDR3 in amino acids: CASSPVLGGSYEQYF. The CDR3 DNA sequence: TGCGCCAGCAGCCCCGTCTTAGGGGGCTCCTACGAGCAGTACTTC. The chain links TRBV4-1 to TRBJ2-7; maybe TRBD1 (6 bases). V was trimmed by 4 bases and J by 0 bases, leaving 13 bases between them. The CDR3 length is 15 residues. Germline-derived CDR1 and CDR2 are MGHRA and YSYEKL.

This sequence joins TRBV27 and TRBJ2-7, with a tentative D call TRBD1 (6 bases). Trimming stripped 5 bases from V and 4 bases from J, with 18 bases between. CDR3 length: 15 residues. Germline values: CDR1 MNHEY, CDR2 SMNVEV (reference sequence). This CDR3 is CASSTGQPGVYEQYF. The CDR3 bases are TGTGCCAGCAGTACCGGACAGCCTGGGGTTTACGAGCAGTACTTC.

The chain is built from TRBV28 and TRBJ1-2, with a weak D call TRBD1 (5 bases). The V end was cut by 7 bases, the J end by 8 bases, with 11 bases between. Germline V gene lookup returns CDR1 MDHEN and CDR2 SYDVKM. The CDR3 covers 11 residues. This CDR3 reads CASKGSGGYTF. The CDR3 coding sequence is TGTGCCAGCAAGGGGTCTGGGGGCTACACCTTC.

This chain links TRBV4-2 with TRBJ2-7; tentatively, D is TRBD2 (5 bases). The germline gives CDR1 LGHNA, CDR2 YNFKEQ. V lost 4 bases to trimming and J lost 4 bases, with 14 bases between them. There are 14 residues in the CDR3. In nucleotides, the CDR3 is TGTGCCAGCAGCCTAGATTTGGACTGGTACGAGCAGTACTTC. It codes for CASSLDLDWYEQYF.

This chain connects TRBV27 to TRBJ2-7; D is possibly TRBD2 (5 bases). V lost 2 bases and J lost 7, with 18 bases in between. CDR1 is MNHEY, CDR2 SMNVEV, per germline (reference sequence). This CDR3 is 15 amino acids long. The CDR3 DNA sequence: TGTGCCAGCAGTTTAGGGTCGAGGGCAGTTGGGGAGCAGTACTTC. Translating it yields CASSLGSRAVGEQYF.

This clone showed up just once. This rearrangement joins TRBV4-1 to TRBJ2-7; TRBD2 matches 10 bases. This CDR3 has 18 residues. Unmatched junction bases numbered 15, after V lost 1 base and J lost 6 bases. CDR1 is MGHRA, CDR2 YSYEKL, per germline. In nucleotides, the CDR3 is TGCGCCAGCAGCCAAGGACTAGCGGGCGTATCATCCCGACTCGAGCAGTACTTC. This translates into CASSQGLAGVSSRLEQYF.

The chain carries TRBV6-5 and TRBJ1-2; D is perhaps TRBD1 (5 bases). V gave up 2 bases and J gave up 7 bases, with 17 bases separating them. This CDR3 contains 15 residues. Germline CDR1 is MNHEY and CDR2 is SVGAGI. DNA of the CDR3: TGTGCCAGCAGTTACCGGGGGATGCCTGCGAGTGGCTACACCTTC. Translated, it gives CASSYRGMPASGYTF.

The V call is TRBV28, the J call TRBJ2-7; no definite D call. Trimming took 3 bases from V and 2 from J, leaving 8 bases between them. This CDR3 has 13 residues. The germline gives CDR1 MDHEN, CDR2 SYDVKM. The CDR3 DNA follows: TGTGCCAGCAGTTTTGACACTGCCTACGAGCAGTACTTC. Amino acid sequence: CASSFDTAYEQYF. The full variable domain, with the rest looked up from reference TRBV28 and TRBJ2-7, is DVKVTQSSRYLVKRTGEKVFLECVQDMDHENMFWYRQDPGLGLRLIYFSYDVKMKEKGDIPEGYSVSREKKERFSLILESASTNQTSMYLCASSFDTAYEQYFGPGTRLTVT.

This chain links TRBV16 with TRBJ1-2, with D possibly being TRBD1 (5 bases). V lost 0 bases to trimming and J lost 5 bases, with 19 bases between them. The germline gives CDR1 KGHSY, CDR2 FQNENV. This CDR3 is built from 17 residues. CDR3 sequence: CASSQSYSPGSEYGYTF. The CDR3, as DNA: TGTGCCAGCAGCCAATCTTACTCACCAGGGTCAGAGTATGGCTACACCTTC.

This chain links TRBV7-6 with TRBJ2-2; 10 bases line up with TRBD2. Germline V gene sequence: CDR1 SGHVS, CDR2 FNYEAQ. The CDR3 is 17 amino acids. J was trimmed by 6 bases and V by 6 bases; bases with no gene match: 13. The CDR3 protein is CASRPLASGSLAGELFF. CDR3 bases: TGTGCCAGCAGACCTCTTGCTAGCGGGAGTTTGGCCGGGGAGCTGTTTTTT.

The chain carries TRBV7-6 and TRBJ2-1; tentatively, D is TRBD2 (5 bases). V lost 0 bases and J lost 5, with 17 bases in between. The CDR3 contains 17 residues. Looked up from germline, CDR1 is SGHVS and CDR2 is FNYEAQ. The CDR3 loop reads CASSLAIAGIINNEQFF. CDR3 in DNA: TGTGCCAGCAGCTTAGCGATAGCCGGGATCATAAACAATGAGCAGTTCTTC.

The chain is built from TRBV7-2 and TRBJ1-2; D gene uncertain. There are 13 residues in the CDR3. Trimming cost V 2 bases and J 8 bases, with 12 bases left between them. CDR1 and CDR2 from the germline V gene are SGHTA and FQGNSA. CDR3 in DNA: TGTGCCAGCAGCTTAACTAGCATCCGGGGCTACACCTTC. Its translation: CASSLTSIRGYTF.

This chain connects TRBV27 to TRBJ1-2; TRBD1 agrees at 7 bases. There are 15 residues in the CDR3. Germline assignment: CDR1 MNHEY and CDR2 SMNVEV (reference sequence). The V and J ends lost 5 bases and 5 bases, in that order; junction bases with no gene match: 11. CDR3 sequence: CASSPQGVFGYGYTF. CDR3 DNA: TGTGCCAGCAGTCCTCAGGGGGTCTTTGGGTATGGCTACACCTTC.

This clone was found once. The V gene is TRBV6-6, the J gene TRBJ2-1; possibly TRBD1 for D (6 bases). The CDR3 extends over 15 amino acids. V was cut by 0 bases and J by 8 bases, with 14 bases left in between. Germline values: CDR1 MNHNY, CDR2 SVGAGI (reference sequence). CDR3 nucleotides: TGTGCCAGCAGTTACTCCCAGGGGAACCCTGATGAGCAGTTCTTC. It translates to CASSYSQGNPDEQFF.